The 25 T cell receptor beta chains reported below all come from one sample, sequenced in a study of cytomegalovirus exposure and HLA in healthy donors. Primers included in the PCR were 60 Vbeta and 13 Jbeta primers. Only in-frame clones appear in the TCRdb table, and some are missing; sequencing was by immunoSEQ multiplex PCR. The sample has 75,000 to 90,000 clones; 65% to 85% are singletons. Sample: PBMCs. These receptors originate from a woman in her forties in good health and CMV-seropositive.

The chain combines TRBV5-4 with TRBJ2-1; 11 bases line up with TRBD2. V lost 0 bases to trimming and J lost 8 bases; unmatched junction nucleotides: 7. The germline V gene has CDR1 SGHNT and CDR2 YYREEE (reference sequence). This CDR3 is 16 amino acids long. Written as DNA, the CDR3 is TGTGCCAGCAGCTTGGGTGTAGCGGGAGGGATAGATGAGCAGTTCTTC. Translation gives CASSLGVAGGIDEQFF.

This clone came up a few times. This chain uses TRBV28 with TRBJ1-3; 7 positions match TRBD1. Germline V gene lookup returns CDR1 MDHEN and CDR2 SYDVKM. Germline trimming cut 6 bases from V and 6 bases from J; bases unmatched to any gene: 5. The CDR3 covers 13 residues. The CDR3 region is CASRRTGINTIYF. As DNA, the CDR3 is TGTGCCAGCAGGAGGACAGGCATAAACACCATATATTTT.

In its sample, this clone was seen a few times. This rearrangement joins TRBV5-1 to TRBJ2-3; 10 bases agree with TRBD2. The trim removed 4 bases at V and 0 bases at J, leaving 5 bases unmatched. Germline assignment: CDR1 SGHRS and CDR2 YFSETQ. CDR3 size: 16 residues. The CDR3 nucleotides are TGCGCCAGCAGCCCCTTGACTAGCGGGAGCACAGATACGCAGTATTTT. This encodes CASSPLTSGSTDTQYF.

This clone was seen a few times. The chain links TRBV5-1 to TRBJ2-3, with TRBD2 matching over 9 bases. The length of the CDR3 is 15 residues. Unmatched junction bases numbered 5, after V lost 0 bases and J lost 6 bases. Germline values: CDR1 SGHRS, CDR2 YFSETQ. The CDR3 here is CASSLDGTSLDTQYF. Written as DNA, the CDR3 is TGCGCCAGCAGCTTGGATGGGACTAGCCTTGATACGCAGTATTTT.

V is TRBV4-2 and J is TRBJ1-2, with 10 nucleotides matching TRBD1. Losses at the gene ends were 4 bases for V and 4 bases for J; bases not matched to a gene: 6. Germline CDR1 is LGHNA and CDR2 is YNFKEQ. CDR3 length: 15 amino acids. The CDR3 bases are TGTGCCAGCAGCCCCCGGACAGGGGGACTCTATGGCTACACCTTC. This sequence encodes CASSPRTGGLYGYTF.

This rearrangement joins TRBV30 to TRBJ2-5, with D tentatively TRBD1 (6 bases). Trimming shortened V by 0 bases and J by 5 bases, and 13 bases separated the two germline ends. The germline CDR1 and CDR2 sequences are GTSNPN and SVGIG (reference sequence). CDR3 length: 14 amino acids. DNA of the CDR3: TGTGCCTGGAGTGTAGGGGACATGTCGGAGACCCAGTACTTC. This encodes CAWSVGDMSETQYF.

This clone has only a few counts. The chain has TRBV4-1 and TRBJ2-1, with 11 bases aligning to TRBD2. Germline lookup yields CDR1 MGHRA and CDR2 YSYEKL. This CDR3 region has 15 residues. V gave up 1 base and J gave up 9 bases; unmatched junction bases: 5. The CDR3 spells CASSQGFGLAGEQFF. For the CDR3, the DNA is TGCGCCAGCAGCCAAGGGTTTGGACTAGCGGGTGAGCAGTTCTTC.

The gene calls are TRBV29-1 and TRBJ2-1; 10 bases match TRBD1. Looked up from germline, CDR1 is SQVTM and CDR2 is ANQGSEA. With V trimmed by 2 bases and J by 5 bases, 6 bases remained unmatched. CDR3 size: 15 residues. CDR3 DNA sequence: TGCAGCGTTGAAATGGGACAGGGGATGAACAATGAGCAGTTCTTC. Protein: CSVEMGQGMNNEQFF.

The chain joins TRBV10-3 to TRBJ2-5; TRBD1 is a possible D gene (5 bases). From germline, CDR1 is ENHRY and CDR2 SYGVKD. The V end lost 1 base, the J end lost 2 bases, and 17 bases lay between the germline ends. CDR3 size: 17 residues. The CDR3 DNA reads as TGTGCCATCAGTGAGTTGAAACTGGGGCTGCAGCAAGAGACCCAGTACTTC. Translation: CAISELKLGLQQETQYF.

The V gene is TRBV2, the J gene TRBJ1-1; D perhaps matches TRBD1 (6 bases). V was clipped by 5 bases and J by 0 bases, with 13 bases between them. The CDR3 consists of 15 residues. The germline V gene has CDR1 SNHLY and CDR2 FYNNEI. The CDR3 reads CASSPSGTMNTEAFF. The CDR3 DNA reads TGTGCCAGCAGTCCCTCCGGGACAATGAACACTGAAGCTTTCTTT. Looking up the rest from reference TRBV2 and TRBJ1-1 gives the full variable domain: EPEVTQTPSHQVTQMGQEVILRCVPISNHLYFYWYRQILGQKVEFLVSFYNNEISEKSEIFDDQFSVERPDGSNFTLKIRSTKLEDSAMYFCASSPSGTMNTEAFFGQGTRLTVV.

CDR3 nucleotide sequence: TGTGCTAGTGGAACCGGGACTCAAAGGGGAGCTTTCTTT. This gives the protein CASGTGTQRGAFF. The chain combines TRBV12-5 with TRBJ1-1; D might be TRBD1 (5 bases). From germline, CDR1 is LGHNT and CDR2 FRNRAP. The CDR3 has 13 amino acids. Between the trimmed V and J ends, which lost 6 bases and 10 bases, there was a span of 18 bases. Full variable domain (missing parts from reference TRBV12-5 and TRBJ1-1): DARVTQTPRHKVTEMGQEVTMRCQPILGHNTVFWYRQTMMQGLELLAYFRNRAPLDDSGMPKDRFSAEMPDATLATLKIQPSEPRDSAVYFCASGTGTQRGAFFGQGTRLTVV.

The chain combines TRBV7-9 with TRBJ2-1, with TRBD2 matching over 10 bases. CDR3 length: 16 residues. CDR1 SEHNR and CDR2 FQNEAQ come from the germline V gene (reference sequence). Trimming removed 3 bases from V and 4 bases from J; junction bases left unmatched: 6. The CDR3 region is CASSLASGGIYNEQFF. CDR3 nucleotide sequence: TGTGCCAGCAGCTTGGCTAGCGGGGGAATTTACAATGAGCAGTTCTTC.

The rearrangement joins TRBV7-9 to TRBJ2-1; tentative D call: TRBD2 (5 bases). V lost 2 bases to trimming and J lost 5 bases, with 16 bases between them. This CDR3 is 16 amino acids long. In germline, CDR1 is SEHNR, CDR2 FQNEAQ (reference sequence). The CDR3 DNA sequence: TGTGCCAGCAGCTTACTACTAGGCGACGTTCACAATGAGCAGTTCTTC. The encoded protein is CASSLLLGDVHNEQFF.

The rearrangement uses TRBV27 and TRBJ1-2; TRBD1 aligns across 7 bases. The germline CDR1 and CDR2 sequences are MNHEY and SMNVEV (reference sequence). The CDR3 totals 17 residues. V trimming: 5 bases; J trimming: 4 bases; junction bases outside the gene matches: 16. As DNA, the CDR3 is TGTGCCAGCAGTCCCCAGCTCGGGACAGTTGATTCCTATGGCTACACCTTC. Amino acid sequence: CASSPQLGTVDSYGYTF.

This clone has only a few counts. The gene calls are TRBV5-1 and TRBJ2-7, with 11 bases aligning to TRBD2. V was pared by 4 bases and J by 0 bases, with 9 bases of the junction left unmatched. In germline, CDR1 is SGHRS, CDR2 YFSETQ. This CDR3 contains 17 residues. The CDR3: CASSNIAGGPASYEQYF. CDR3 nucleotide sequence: TGCGCCAGCAGCAACATAGCGGGGGGGCCTGCCTCCTACGAGCAGTACTTC.

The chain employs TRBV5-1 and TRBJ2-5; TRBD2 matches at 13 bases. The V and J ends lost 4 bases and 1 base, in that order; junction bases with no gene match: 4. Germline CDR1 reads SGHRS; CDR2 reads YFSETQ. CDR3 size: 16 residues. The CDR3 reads CASSIGLAGAQETQYF. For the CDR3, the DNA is TGCGCCAGCAGCATAGGACTAGCGGGGGCCCAAGAGACCCAGTACTTC.

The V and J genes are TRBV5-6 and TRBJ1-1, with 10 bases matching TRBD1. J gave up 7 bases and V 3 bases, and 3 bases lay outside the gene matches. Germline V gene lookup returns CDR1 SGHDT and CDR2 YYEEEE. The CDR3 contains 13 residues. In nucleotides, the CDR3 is TGTGCCAGCAGCTGGACAGGGGGGGTTGAAGCTTTCTTT. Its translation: CASSWTGGVEAFF.

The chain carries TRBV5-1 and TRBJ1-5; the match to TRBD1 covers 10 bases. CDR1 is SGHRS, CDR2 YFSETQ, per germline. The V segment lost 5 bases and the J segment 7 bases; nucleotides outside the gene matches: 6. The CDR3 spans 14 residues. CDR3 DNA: TGCGCCAGCAGGCCCGGGACAGGGGAACAGCCCCAGCATTTT. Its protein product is CASRPGTGEQPQHF.

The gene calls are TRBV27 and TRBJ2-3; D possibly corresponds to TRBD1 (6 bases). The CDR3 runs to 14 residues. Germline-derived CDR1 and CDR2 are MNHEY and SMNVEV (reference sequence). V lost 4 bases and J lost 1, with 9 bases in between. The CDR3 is CASSYNRGTDTQYF. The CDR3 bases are TGTGCCAGCAGTTACAACAGGGGCACAGATACGCAGTATTTT.

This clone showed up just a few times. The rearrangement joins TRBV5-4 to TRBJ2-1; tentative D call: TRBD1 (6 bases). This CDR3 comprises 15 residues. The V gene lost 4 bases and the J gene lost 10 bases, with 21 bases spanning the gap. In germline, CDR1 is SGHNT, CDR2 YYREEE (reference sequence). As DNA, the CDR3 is TGTGCCAGCAGCCCCAAAGGACAGCCCCTGGGAGAGCAGTTCTTC. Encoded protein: CASSPKGQPLGEQFF.

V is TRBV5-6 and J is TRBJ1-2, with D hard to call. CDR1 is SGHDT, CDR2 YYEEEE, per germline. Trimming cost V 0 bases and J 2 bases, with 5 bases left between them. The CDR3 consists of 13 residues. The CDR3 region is CASSLDNNYGYTF. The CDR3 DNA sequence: TGTGCCAGCAGCTTGGACAACAACTATGGCTACACCTTC.

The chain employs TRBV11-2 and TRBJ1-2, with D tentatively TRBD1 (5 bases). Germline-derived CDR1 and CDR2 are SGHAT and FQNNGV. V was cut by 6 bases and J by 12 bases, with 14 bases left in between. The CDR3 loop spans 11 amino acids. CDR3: CASRLLGEDTF. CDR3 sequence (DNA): TGTGCCAGCAGATTACTGGGGGAGGACACCTTC.

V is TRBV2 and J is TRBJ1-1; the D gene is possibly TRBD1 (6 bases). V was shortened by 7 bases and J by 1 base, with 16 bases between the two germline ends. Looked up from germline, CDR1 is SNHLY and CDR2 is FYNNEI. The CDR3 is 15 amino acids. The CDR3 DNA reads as TGTGCCAGCATCAGGGGTAATTTCAGGAACACTGAAGCTTTCTTT. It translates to CASIRGNFRNTEAFF.

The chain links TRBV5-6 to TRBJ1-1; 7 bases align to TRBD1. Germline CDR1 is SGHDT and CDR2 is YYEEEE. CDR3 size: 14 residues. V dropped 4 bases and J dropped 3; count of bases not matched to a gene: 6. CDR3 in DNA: TGTGCCAGCAGCCCGACAGGGTTCGACACTGAAGCTTTCTTT. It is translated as CASSPTGFDTEAFF.

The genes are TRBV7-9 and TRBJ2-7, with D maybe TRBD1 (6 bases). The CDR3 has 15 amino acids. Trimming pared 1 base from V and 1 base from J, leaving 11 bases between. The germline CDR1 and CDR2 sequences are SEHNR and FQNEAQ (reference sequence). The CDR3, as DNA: TGTGCCAGCAGCTTAGTACAGGGTCCGTCCTACGAGCAGTACTTC. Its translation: CASSLVQGPSYEQYF.